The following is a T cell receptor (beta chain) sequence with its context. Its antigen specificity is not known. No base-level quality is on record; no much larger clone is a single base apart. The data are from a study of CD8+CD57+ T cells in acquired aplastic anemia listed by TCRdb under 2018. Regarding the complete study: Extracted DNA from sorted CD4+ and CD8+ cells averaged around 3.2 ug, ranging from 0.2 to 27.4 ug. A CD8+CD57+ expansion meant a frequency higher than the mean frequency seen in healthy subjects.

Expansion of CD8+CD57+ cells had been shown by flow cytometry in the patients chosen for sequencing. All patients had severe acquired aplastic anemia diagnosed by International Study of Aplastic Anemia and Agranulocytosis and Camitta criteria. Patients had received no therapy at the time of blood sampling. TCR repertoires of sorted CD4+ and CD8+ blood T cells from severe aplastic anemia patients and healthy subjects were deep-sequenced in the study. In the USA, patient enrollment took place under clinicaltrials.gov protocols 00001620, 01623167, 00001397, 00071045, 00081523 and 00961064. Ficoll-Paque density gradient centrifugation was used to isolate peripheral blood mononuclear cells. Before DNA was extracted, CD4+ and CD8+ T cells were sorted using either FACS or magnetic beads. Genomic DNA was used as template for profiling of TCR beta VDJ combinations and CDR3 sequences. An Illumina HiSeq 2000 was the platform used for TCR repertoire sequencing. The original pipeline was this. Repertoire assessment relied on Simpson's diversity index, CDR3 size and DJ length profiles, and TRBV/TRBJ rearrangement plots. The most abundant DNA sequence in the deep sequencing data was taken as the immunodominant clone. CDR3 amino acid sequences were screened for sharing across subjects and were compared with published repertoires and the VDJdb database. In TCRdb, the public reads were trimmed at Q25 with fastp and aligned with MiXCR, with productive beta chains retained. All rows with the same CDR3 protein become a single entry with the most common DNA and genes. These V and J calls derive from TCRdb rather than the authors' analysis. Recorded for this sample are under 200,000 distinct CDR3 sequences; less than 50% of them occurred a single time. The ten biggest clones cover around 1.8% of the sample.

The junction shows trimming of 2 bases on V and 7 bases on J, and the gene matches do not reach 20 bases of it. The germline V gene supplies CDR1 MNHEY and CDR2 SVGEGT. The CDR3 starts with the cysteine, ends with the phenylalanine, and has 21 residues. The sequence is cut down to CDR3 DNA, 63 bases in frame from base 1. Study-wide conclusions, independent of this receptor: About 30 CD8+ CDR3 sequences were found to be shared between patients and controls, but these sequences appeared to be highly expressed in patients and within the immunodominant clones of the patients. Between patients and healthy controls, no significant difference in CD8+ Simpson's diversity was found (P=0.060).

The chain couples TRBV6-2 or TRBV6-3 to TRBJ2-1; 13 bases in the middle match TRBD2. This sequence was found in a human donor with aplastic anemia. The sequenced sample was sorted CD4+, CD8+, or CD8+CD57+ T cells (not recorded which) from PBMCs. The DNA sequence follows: TGTGCCAGCAGTTACCAAACTAGCGGGAGGGGCGGATCCCTCGGGGGGAATGAGCAGTTCTTC. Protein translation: CASSYQTSGRGGSLGGNEQFF.